The clone carrying this T cell receptor beta chain came up a few times. What it binds is unknown. The data originate from a study of T cells in Graves' hyperthyroidism and ophthalmopathy. Study results and limitations: Within blood appeared most thyroid clonotypes that had expanded above 0.001.

The authors deemed Graves' hyperthyroidism stable absent ophthalmopathy progression within 18 months. Not enrolled were patients with uncontrolled infection, other autoimmune disease, pregnancy or lactation. This CDR3 comprises 16 residues. The junction had 6 bases not matched to a gene; V was cut back by 4 bases and J by 3 bases. The germline gives CDR1 SGHRS, CDR2 YFSETQ. The TCR beta CDR3 regions underwent amplification using RNA transcripts as the source. The study used the HTBI primer set for a first-round RT-PCR of the TCR CDR3. TCRdb processed the multiplex PCR reads anew with MiXCR; each CDR3 protein has one entry. The table has under 700,000 distinct CDR3 sequences, 40% to 55% seen once.

The TCR originated in a woman between 18 and 29 years old with Graves' hyperthyroidism. The gene calls are TRBV5-1 and TRBJ2-2; 10 bases align to TRBD2. The specimen sequenced was peripheral blood or thyroid tissue (not recorded which). The CDR3 DNA follows: TGCGCCAGCAGCACCAGCGGGAGGGCCGACACCGGGGAGCTGTTTTTT. This encodes CASSTSGRADTGELFF.